Listed below are T cell receptor beta chains from one sample, sequenced in a study of CD8 T cells in Susac syndrome. TCRdb re-analysed the immunoSEQ multiplex PCR reads in MiXCR, keeping a single row per CDR3 protein. The sample gives some 190,000 distinct CDR3 sequences, about 95% of which show up once; approximately 0.1% is in the top ten. Sample: CD4+ T cells from PBMCs. These receptors all stem from a human donor in good health. The CDR3 runs from the conserved cysteine through the conserved F or W. The order of the fields is J gene, CDR3 length, V gene, D gene, clone size, CDR3 protein, CDR3 DNA. The D gene is left open where the match is weak. Clone size is not always given. Where it is, it says once, few, many or a class for expanded clones.

J: TRBJ1-6; length: 15; V: TRBV20-1; D: NA; size: NA; CDR3: CSARDGQGSNSPLHF; DNA: TGCAGTGCTAGAGATGGGCAGGGGAGTAATTCACCCCTCCACTTT
J: TRBJ1-2; length: 13; V: TRBV6-5; D: TRBD1; size: once; CDR3: CASSLTTGGGYTF; DNA: TGTGCCAGCAGCCTCACGACAGGGGGCGGCTACACCTTC
J: TRBJ2-7; length: 15; V: TRBV11-2; D: NA; size: NA; CDR3: CASSFGGTTIHEQYF; DNA: TGTGCCAGCAGCTTTGGGGGGACCACGATCCACGAGCAGTACTTC
J: TRBJ1-2; length: 12; V: TRBV20-1; D: TRBD1; size: NA; CDR3: CSAIQGVYGYTF; DNA: TGCAGTGCGATACAGGGGGTCTATGGCTACACCTTC
J: TRBJ2-1; length: 14; V: TRBV7-3; D: TRBD1; size: once; CDR3: CASSLTTGVNEQFF; DNA: TGTGCCAGCAGCTTAACTACAGGGGTCAATGAGCAGTTCTTC
J: TRBJ2-1; length: 16; V: TRBV4-1; D: TRBD2; size: NA; CDR3: CASSQSTSGTYNEQFF; DNA: TGCGCCAGCAGCCAGTCGACTAGCGGAACCTACAATGAGCAGTTCTTC
J: TRBJ2-5; length: 14; V: TRBV12-3/TRBV12-4; D: NA; size: NA; CDR3: CASSLLGNQETQYF; DNA: TGTGCCAGCAGTTTATTGGGGAACCAAGAGACCCAGTACTTC
J: TRBJ2-1; length: 15; V: TRBV7-2; D: NA; size: NA; CDR3: CASSSGGSSYNEQFF; DNA: TGTGCCAGCAGCTCCGGTGGAAGCTCCTACAATGAGCAGTTCTTC
J: TRBJ2-1; length: 12; V: TRBV2; D: NA; size: once; CDR3: CASSEEYNEQFF; DNA: TGTGCCAGCAGTGAAGAGTATAATGAGCAGTTCTTC
J: TRBJ1-5; length: 16; V: TRBV29-1; D: TRBD1; size: NA; CDR3: CSVIGTGKGSNQPQHF; DNA: TGCAGCGTTATCGGGACAGGGAAGGGTAGCAATCAGCCCCAGCATTTT
J: TRBJ2-1; length: 16; V: TRBV28; D: TRBD2; size: NA; CDR3: CASSSPLAATYNEQFF; DNA: TGTGCCAGCAGTTCCCCTCTAGCGGCGACCTACAATGAGCAGTTCTTC
J: TRBJ2-7; length: 12; V: TRBV5-1; D: TRBD1; size: NA; CDR3: CASTGQGYEQYF; DNA: TGCGCCAGTACGGGACAGGGCTACGAGCAGTACTTC
J: TRBJ1-2; length: 14; V: TRBV6-2/TRBV6-3; D: NA; size: NA; CDR3: CASSPVGPAYGYTF; DNA: TGTGCCAGCAGCCCCGTGGGACCGGCCTATGGCTACACCTTC
J: TRBJ2-1; length: 16; V: TRBV10-3; D: TRBD2; size: NA; CDR3: CAISETSGNTYNEQFF; DNA: TGTGCCATCAGTGAGACCAGCGGGAACACCTACAATGAGCAGTTCTTC
J: TRBJ2-7; length: 13; V: TRBV7-9; D: NA; size: NA; CDR3: CASSLVSGSEQYF; DNA: TGTGCCAGCAGCTTAGTGTCGGGCTCCGAGCAGTACTTC
J: TRBJ2-1; length: 12; V: TRBV14; D: NA; size: NA; CDR3: CASSQGPGEQFF; DNA: TGTGCCAGCAGCCAAGGTCCGGGTGAGCAGTTCTTC
J: TRBJ1-2; length: 11; V: TRBV29-1; D: NA; size: NA; CDR3: CSGGSNYGYTF; DNA: TGCAGCGGGGGGTCTAACTATGGCTACACCTTC
J: TRBJ1-4; length: 15; V: TRBV9; D: TRBD1; size: NA; CDR3: CASSVGSTGNEKLFF; DNA: TGTGCCAGCAGCGTAGGATCGACAGGGAACGAAAAACTGTTTTTT
J: TRBJ1-2; length: 15; V: TRBV7-2; D: NA; size: NA; CDR3: CASSRGDTRAAGYTF; DNA: TGTGCCAGCAGCCGAGGGGACACCCGGGCCGCCGGCTACACCTTC
J: TRBJ1-2; length: 13; V: TRBV29-1; D: TRBD1; size: NA; CDR3: CSVLDRAGYGYTF; DNA: TGCAGCGTGTTGGACAGGGCGGGCTATGGCTACACCTTC
J: TRBJ2-6; length: 19; V: TRBV20-1; D: NA; size: NA; CDR3: CSARAAEPRGNSGANVLTF; DNA: TGCAGTGCTAGAGCGGCAGAACCCCGAGGCAACTCTGGGGCCAACGTCCTGACTTTC
J: TRBJ2-4; length: 17; V: TRBV3-1; D: TRBD2; size: NA; CDR3: CASSQEIAGLAANIQYF; DNA: TGTGCCAGCAGCCAAGAGATCGCAGGACTAGCGGCAAACATTCAGTACTTC
J: TRBJ1-2; length: 11; V: TRBV20-1; D: TRBD1; size: once; CDR3: CSDRGQDGYTF; DNA: TGCAGTGACAGGGGGCAGGATGGCTACACCTTC
J: TRBJ2-2; length: 12; V: TRBV3-1; D: NA; size: NA; CDR3: CASSHAAGELFF; DNA: TGTGCCAGCAGCCATGCCGCCGGGGAGCTGTTTTTT
J: TRBJ2-1; length: 15; V: TRBV29-1; D: NA; size: NA; CDR3: CSVAQGSLNYNEQFF; DNA: TGCAGCGTTGCACAGGGAAGCTTAAACTACAATGAGCAGTTCTTC
J: TRBJ2-1; length: 19; V: TRBV3-1; D: NA; size: NA; CDR3: CASSQYAGSAVSSYNEQFF; DNA: TGTGCCAGCAGCCAATACGCAGGGTCGGCCGTGAGCTCCTACAATGAGCAGTTCTTC
J: TRBJ1-2; length: 11; V: TRBV10-3; D: NA; size: NA; CDR3: CAVGGDYGYTF; DNA: TGTGCCGTTGGTGGGGACTATGGCTACACCTTC
J: TRBJ1-6; length: 14; V: TRBV15; D: NA; size: NA; CDR3: CATSRGQTNSPLHF; DNA: TGTGCCACCAGCAGAGGTCAAACAAATTCACCCCTCCACTTT
J: TRBJ2-6; length: 19; V: TRBV11-2; D: TRBD2; size: NA; CDR3: CASRGLAGPLGRGANVLTF; DNA: TGTGCCAGCAGGGGTCTAGCGGGACCTCTCGGCCGTGGGGCCAACGTCCTGACTTTC
J: TRBJ2-6; length: 15; V: TRBV15; D: TRBD1; size: NA; CDR3: CATGQGGYGANVLTF; DNA: TGTGCCACCGGACAGGGCGGATATGGGGCCAACGTCCTGACTTTC
J: TRBJ1-2; length: 14; V: TRBV5-4; D: NA; size: NA; CDR3: CASSIDRTNYGYTF; DNA: TGTGCCAGCAGCATAGACAGGACTAACTATGGCTACACCTTC
J: TRBJ2-1; length: 13; V: TRBV5-6; D: NA; size: once; CDR3: CASSLVGSAAQFF; DNA: TGTGCCAGCAGCTTAGTAGGGAGCGCGGCGCAGTTCTTC
J: TRBJ1-3; length: 13; V: TRBV9; D: NA; size: once; CDR3: CASNTEAGNTIYF; DNA: TGTGCCAGCAACACCGAGGCGGGAAACACCATATATTTT
J: TRBJ2-5; length: 15; V: TRBV9; D: NA; size: NA; CDR3: CASSVLGQIQETQYF; DNA: TGTGCCAGCAGCGTCCTAGGACAGATCCAAGAGACCCAGTACTTC
J: TRBJ2-7; length: 16; V: TRBV20-1; D: NA; size: NA; CDR3: CSARDATGAFSYEQYF; DNA: TGCAGTGCTAGAGATGCCACGGGTGCATTCTCCTACGAGCAGTACTTC
J: TRBJ1-1; length: 14; V: TRBV4-3; D: NA; size: NA; CDR3: CASSQVVWGTEAFF; DNA: TGCGCCAGCAGCCAAGTCGTGTGGGGCACTGAAGCTTTCTTT
J: TRBJ2-4; length: 16; V: TRBV29-1; D: NA; size: NA; CDR3: CSVEDHVRAGENIQYF; DNA: TGCAGCGTTGAAGATCACGTGAGGGCCGGGGAAAACATTCAGTACTTC
J: TRBJ2-5; length: 14; V: TRBV2; D: TRBD1; size: few; CDR3: CASSETGEWETQYF; DNA: TGTGCCAGCAGCGAGACAGGGGAGTGGGAGACCCAGTACTTC
J: TRBJ2-7; length: 14; V: TRBV5-6; D: NA; size: NA; CDR3: CASSFLGDSYEQYF; DNA: TGTGCCAGCAGCTTCCTCGGGGACTCCTACGAGCAGTACTTC
J: TRBJ2-1; length: 13; V: TRBV7-2; D: NA; size: NA; CDR3: CASSLGPNNEQFF; DNA: TGTGCCAGCAGCTTAGGCCCGAACAATGAGCAGTTCTTC
J: TRBJ1-5; length: 17; V: TRBV5-1; D: TRBD1; size: NA; CDR3: CASSLRTGGGRNQPQHF; DNA: TGCGCCAGCAGCTTGAGAACAGGGGGCGGACGCAATCAGCCCCAGCATTTT
J: TRBJ2-5; length: 11; V: TRBV29-1; D: NA; size: NA; CDR3: CSVRSGETQYF; DNA: TGCAGCGTCCGGTCGGGGGAGACCCAGTACTTC
J: TRBJ2-1; length: 13; V: TRBV29-1; D: NA; size: NA; CDR3: CSVTHHPYNEQFF; DNA: TGCAGCGTTACTCACCACCCCTACAATGAGCAGTTCTTC
J: TRBJ1-1; length: 14; V: TRBV29-1; D: TRBD1; size: NA; CDR3: CSVATGGGSTEAFF; DNA: TGCAGCGTCGCTACAGGGGGGGGAAGCACTGAAGCTTTCTTT
J: TRBJ2-1; length: 12; V: TRBV7-9; D: TRBD1; size: NA; CDR3: CASSLTGDEQFF; DNA: TGTGCCAGCAGCCTAACAGGGGATGAGCAGTTCTTC
J: TRBJ2-1; length: 12; V: TRBV7-2; D: NA; size: NA; CDR3: CASSLVSGEQFF; DNA: TGTGCCAGCAGCTTAGTAAGTGGTGAGCAGTTCTTC
J: TRBJ1-2; length: 13; V: TRBV28; D: TRBD1; size: NA; CDR3: CASSSPQDRRYTF; DNA: TGTGCCAGCAGTTCTCCCCAGGACAGGCGCTACACCTTC
J: TRBJ2-2; length: 14; V: TRBV27; D: NA; size: NA; CDR3: CASAVSWNTGELFF; DNA: TGTGCCAGCGCAGTTTCGTGGAACACCGGGGAGCTGTTTTTT
J: TRBJ1-1; length: 14; V: TRBV7-9; D: TRBD1; size: NA; CDR3: CASSLKGAQTEAFF; DNA: TGTGCCAGCAGCTTAAAGGGGGCGCAGACTGAAGCTTTCTTT
J: TRBJ2-7; length: 14; V: TRBV3-1; D: NA; size: NA; CDR3: CASSQGLRYYEQYF; DNA: TGTGCCAGCAGCCAAGGGCTACGATACTACGAGCAGTACTTC
J: TRBJ2-5; length: 14; V: TRBV20-1; D: TRBD2; size: NA; CDR3: CSARGGGTRETQYF; DNA: TGCAGTGCCCGGGGGGGAGGGACGAGGGAGACCCAGTACTTC
J: TRBJ1-1; length: 16; V: TRBV7-8; D: NA; size: NA; CDR3: CASSLDFGPVNTEAFF; DNA: TGTGCCAGCAGCTTAGATTTCGGGCCAGTCAACACTGAAGCTTTCTTT
J: TRBJ1-1; length: 12; V: TRBV5-1; D: NA; size: NA; CDR3: CASGRPGFEAFF; DNA: TGCGCCAGCGGCAGGCCGGGTTTTGAAGCTTTCTTT
J: TRBJ2-2; length: 13; V: TRBV3-1; D: NA; size: NA; CDR3: CASSPRWLGELFF; DNA: TGTGCCAGCAGCCCTAGGTGGCTCGGGGAGCTGTTTTTT
J: TRBJ2-1; length: 13; V: TRBV7-3; D: NA; size: NA; CDR3: CASTAGPNNEQFF; DNA: TGTGCCAGCACCGCGGGACCTAACAATGAGCAGTTCTTC
J: TRBJ2-7; length: 13; V: TRBV20-1; D: NA; size: NA; CDR3: CSARDRHTRGQYF; DNA: TGCAGTGCTAGAGATAGGCACACGCGCGGGCAGTACTTC
J: TRBJ1-2; length: 13; V: TRBV30; D: NA; size: NA; CDR3: CAWSAGFNYGYTF; DNA: TGTGCCTGGAGTGCAGGTTTTAACTATGGCTACACCTTC